This TCR beta chain was sequenced in a study of Graves' ophthalmopathy and Graves' hyperthyroidism. Study-wide results and caveats: Most clonotypes expanded in thyroid above 0.001 frequency were present in blood too.

Investigators amplified TCR beta CDR3 regions from RNA transcripts. RT-PCR in the first round used HTBI primers; a second-round multiplex PCR followed. TCRdb reanalysed the multiplex PCR reads using MiXCR and keeps one entry per CDR3 protein. The repertoire includes more than 1,000,000 distinct CDR3 sequences, less than 45% of them detected once, and over 8.5% sits in the top ten. As for this clonotype: Its specificity is not known.

V lost 2 bases and J 6 bases, leaving 10 bases between the germline ends. This CDR3 has 14 residues. Germline loops: CDR1 SGHDN, CDR2 FVKESK. Sequencing input: peripheral blood or thyroid tissue (not recorded which). The clonotype originates from an adult man with Graves' hyperthyroidism. The chain couples TRBV14 to TRBJ2-2; D perhaps matches TRBD1 (6 bases). Here the CDR3 DNA reads TGTGCCAGCAGCCAATACAAGGGGGCCGGGGAGCTGTTTTTT. Protein product: CASSQYKGAGELFF.